The sequence of this TCR beta chain was determined in a study of T cell responses to AZD1222 COVID-19 vaccine. Study-level points and caveats: Among the donors, most were white British and more were female, and clonal diversity was possibly underestimated. The study found Spike-specific TCR breadth and depth rose after two AZD1222 doses.

Sequencing was performed with immunoSEQ multiplex PCR; in TCRdb, only in-frame clones are kept and a portion is missing. The table lists roughly 150,000 clones, approximately 92% of them singletons. Second-dose schedules of about 4 or about 12 weeks were combined. Deletions cut 1 base from V and 2 bases from J, with 5 bases between. CDR3 length: 13 amino acids. In the case of this clone: Its antigen remains unknown.

This rearrangement joins TRBV12-3 or TRBV12-4 to TRBJ1-2, with D possibly TRBD1 on 5 matching bases. The sample was peripheral blood, taken 28 days after the second AZD1222 dose. The source is an adult who received the AZD1222 COVID-19 vaccine. CDR3 amino acids: CASSLGQNYGYTF. In nucleotides, the CDR3 is TGTGCCAGCAGTTTAGGACAGAACTATGGCTACACCTTC.